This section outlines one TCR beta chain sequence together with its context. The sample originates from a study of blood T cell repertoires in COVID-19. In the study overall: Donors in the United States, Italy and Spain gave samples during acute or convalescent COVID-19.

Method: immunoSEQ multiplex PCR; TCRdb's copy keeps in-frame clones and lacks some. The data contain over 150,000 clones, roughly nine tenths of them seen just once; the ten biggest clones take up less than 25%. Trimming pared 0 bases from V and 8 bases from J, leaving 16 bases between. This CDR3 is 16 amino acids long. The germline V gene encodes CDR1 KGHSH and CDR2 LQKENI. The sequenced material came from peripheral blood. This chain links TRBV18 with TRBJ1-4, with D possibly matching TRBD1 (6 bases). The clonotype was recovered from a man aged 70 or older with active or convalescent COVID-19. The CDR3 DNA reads TGTGCCAGCTCACCACCTGGGACACCGATTGGAGAAAAACTGTTTTTT. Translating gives CASSPPGTPIGEKLFF.